Sequencing of this TCR beta chain was carried out in a study of regulatory and conventional T cells in RAG deficiency. Remarks on this clone: Its antigen is undetermined.

V was shortened by 7 bases and J by 5 bases, with 13 bases between the two germline ends. The CDR3 has 13 amino acids. In germline, CDR1 is SEHNR, CDR2 FQNEAQ (reference sequence). Assay used: immunoSEQ multiplex PCR; TCRdb lists only in-frame clones, some missing. The sample carries around 37,000 clones, 89% recorded once. Study-level findings and limits: Patient subsets had shorter CDR3s; Omenn Treg-Tconv overlap exceeded 75%.

The sample was also linked to a second study, of regulatory T cells. In that study: The primer mix had 52 TRBV and 13 TRBJ primers.

The receptor was isolated from a human donor in good health. The chain has TRBV7-9 and TRBJ2-3; unclear D gene. Sequencing was performed on CD8+ T cells sorted from blood. The CDR3, as DNA: TGTGCCAGCAACCCCTTAGGGTTAGATACGCAGTATTTT. This encodes CASNPLGLDTQYF.